A selection of T cell receptor beta chains follows, all from one sample in a study of blood T cell repertoires in COVID-19. Data came from immunoSEQ multiplex PCR; TCRdb stores just in-frame clones and leaves some out. The sample lists about 100,000 clones, roughly nine tenths seen once, with 0.85% to 1% in the top ten. The sample comprised peripheral blood. These receptor sequences come from a man between 60 and 70 years old with acute or convalescent COVID-19. Both conserved end residues are part of each CDR3. Each record gives: J gene, CDR3 length, clone size, V gene, D gene, CDR3 protein, CDR3 DNA. The D gene is left open where the match is weak. Expanded clones are given a class, and other clones once, few, many or no size at all.

>TRBJ2-7|14|once|TRBV7-9|TRBD2
CASSPGGSFYEQYF
TGTGCCAGCAGCCCGGGGGGATCCTTCTACGAGCAGTACTTC
>TRBJ2-5|15|NA|TRBV7-2|NA
CASSLVAGEGETQYF
TGTGCCAGCAGCTTAGTCGCGGGTGAGGGCGAGACCCAGTACTTC
>TRBJ2-1|11|NA|TRBV19|NA
CASTSYNEQFF
TGTGCCAGTACCAGTTACAATGAGCAGTTCTTC
>TRBJ1-2|20|NA|TRBV5-8|TRBD1
CASRRGTGGASFTTEYGYTF
TGTGCCAGCAGGCGGGGGACAGGGGGCGCCTCTTTCACGACTGAATATGGCTACACCTTC
>TRBJ1-1|18|NA|TRBV5-4|TRBD1
CASSFGRQGGLVNTEAFF
TGTGCCAGCAGCTTCGGGAGACAGGGGGGCCTGGTGAACACTGAAGCTTTCTTT
>TRBJ2-3|12|NA|TRBV19|NA
CASSGRLDTQYF
TGTGCCAGTAGTGGTAGACTAGATACGCAGTATTTT
>TRBJ1-1|12|NA|TRBV27|NA
CASGTHNTEAFF
TGTGCCAGCGGGACTCACAACACTGAAGCTTTCTTT
>TRBJ1-2|14|NA|TRBV28|NA
CASSSSPLNYGYTF
TGTGCCAGCAGTAGCTCCCCGTTAAACTATGGCTACACCTTC
>TRBJ1-1|15|NA|TRBV20-1|TRBD1
CSASAGTVMNTEAFF
TGCAGTGCTAGTGCGGGGACAGTGATGAACACTGAAGCTTTCTTT
>TRBJ1-3|14|NA|TRBV7-9|NA
CASSFGGLKNTIYF
TGTGCCAGCAGCTTCGGGGGGCTGAAGAACACCATATATTTT
>TRBJ2-3|11|NA|TRBV30|TRBD1
CAWSTTGVRYF
TGTGCCTGGAGTACGACAGGGGTGCGGTATTTT
>TRBJ2-1|14|NA|TRBV5-5|NA
CASSLGLRYNEQFF
TGTGCCAGCAGCTTGGGACTACGATACAATGAGCAGTTCTTC
>TRBJ1-1|14|NA|TRBV6-2/TRBV6-3|TRBD1
CASSQDRANTEAFF
TGTGCCAGCAGCCAGGACAGGGCGAACACTGAAGCTTTCTTT
>TRBJ1-1|14|NA|TRBV5-1|NA
CASSGSGLNTEAFF
TGCGCCAGCAGCGGGAGTGGGCTGAACACTGAAGCTTTCTTT
>TRBJ2-1|14|NA|TRBV24-1|NA
CATETGKSYNEQFF
TGTGCCACCGAAACAGGGAAGTCCTACAATGAGCAGTTCTTC
>TRBJ1-1|14|NA|TRBV19|NA
CASGSITRDTEAFF
TGTGCCAGTGGTAGCATAACACGGGACACTGAAGCTTTCTTT
>TRBJ1-1|16|NA|TRBV9|NA
CASSVLDTPMNTEAFF
TGTGCCAGCAGCGTATTGGACACTCCTATGAACACTGAAGCTTTCTTT
>TRBJ2-1|16|NA|TRBV5-1|TRBD2
CASSWAPAGGRNEQFF
TGCGCCAGCAGCTGGGCCCCAGCGGGAGGGAGGAATGAGCAGTTCTTC
>TRBJ1-3|12|NA|TRBV6-6|NA
CASSPQGNTIYF
TGTGCCAGCAGCCCCCAGGGAAACACCATATATTTT
>TRBJ1-6|16|NA|TRBV27|NA
CASRPLAGAPNSPLHF
TGTGCCAGCCGCCCACTCGCAGGGGCTCCTAATTCACCCCTCCACTTT
>TRBJ1-4|17|NA|TRBV30|TRBD1
CAWKADRGARTNEKLFF
TGTGCCTGGAAGGCCGACAGGGGAGCTAGAACTAATGAAAAACTGTTTTTT
>TRBJ2-5|15|NA|TRBV7-3|TRBD1
CASSLSGTGGETQYF
TGTGCCAGCAGCTTATCAGGGACAGGGGGAGAGACCCAGTACTTC
>TRBJ2-1|15|NA|TRBV27|TRBD1
CASSPQGALGNEQFF
TGTGCCAGCAGTCCCCAGGGGGCGCTGGGCAATGAGCAGTTCTTC
>TRBJ1-1|15|NA|TRBV9|NA
CASSVVQDLNTEAFF
TGTGCCAGCAGCGTAGTACAGGACCTGAACACTGAAGCTTTCTTT
>TRBJ2-7|11|NA|TRBV6-6|NA
CATQGGYEQYF
TGTGCCACTCAAGGGGGCTACGAGCAGTACTTC
>TRBJ1-4|16|NA|TRBV28|TRBD1
CASKDRGRRTNEKLFF
TGTGCCAGCAAGGACAGGGGGCGCAGAACTAATGAAAAACTGTTTTTT
>TRBJ2-3|15|NA|TRBV19|TRBD2
CASSIIAGSTDTQYF
TGTGCCAGTAGTATCATAGCGGGGAGCACAGATACGCAGTATTTT
>TRBJ1-6|13|NA|TRBV6-5|NA
CASRRGGNSPLHF
TGTGCCAGCAGAAGAGGGGGAAATTCACCCCTCCACTTT
>TRBJ1-5|13|NA|TRBV18|TRBD1
CASSQGGDQPQHF
TGTGCCAGCTCCCAAGGGGGCGATCAGCCCCAGCATTTT
>TRBJ2-7|16|NA|TRBV19|TRBD1
CASSIATGQGLGEQYF
TGTGCCAGTAGTATTGCGACGGGACAGGGGTTGGGGGAGCAGTACTTC
>TRBJ1-3|16|NA|TRBV7-3|TRBD1
CASSEGASNSGNTIYF
TGTGCCAGCAGCGAGGGGGCCTCCAACTCTGGAAACACCATATATTTT
>TRBJ1-2|13|few|TRBV4-2|NA
CASSQPGFYGYTF
TGTGCCAGCAGCCAGCCGGGTTTTTATGGCTACACCTTC
>TRBJ2-3|15|NA|TRBV5-4|TRBD2
CASSLESGSADTQYF
TGTGCCAGCAGCTTGGAGAGCGGGAGCGCAGATACGCAGTATTTT
>TRBJ1-2|15|NA|TRBV7-9|TRBD1
CASSPTGQNPYGYTF
TGTGCCAGCAGCCCCACGGGACAGAACCCATATGGCTACACCTTC
>TRBJ1-2|14|once|TRBV3-1/TRBV3-2|TRBD1
CASSRTGGWYGYTF
TGTGCCAGCAGCAGGACAGGGGGCTGGTATGGCTACACCTTC
>TRBJ2-1|16|NA|TRBV30|TRBD1
CAWSPSLSGQGNEQFF
TGTGCCTGGAGCCCCAGCTTGTCAGGACAGGGGAATGAGCAGTTCTTC
>TRBJ2-5|13|NA|TRBV9|TRBD2
CASTMGGEETQYF
TGTGCCAGCACCATGGGAGGGGAAGAGACCCAGTACTTC
>TRBJ1-6|17|few|TRBV3-1/TRBV3-2|TRBD1
CASSQLSGTGRSSPLHF
TGTGCCAGCAGCCAACTCTCCGGGACAGGGCGCAGTTCACCCCTCCACTTT
>TRBJ2-3|13|NA|TRBV11-3|NA
CASSSGLPDTQYF
TGTGCCAGCAGCTCGGGACTTCCAGATACGCAGTATTTT
>TRBJ2-2|16|NA|TRBV28|TRBD1
CASSSRTGTNTGELFF
TGTGCCAGCAGTTCAAGGACAGGGACGAACACCGGGGAGCTGTTTTTT
>TRBJ2-7|16|NA|TRBV7-8|TRBD2
CASSSTGRTSFYEQYF
TGTGCCAGCAGCTCAACTGGCAGGACTAGCTTCTACGAGCAGTACTTC
>TRBJ1-5|16|NA|TRBV19|NA
CASSLARVVGNQPQHF
TGTGCCAGTAGTCTTGCGAGAGTCGTGGGCAATCAGCCCCAGCATTTT
>TRBJ2-1|14|NA|TRBV6-5|TRBD2
CASSYSGLAGEQFF
TGTGCCAGCAGTTACTCTGGACTAGCGGGTGAGCAGTTCTTC
>TRBJ1-2|14|NA|TRBV6-4|TRBD1
CASAPSGQAYGYTF
TGTGCCAGCGCTCCCTCGGGACAGGCCTATGGCTACACCTTC
>TRBJ1-2|15|NA|TRBV27|TRBD1
CASSSLSTGTYGYTF
TGTGCCAGCAGTTCCCTTTCGACAGGGACCTATGGCTACACCTTC
>TRBJ1-1|16|NA|TRBV5-1|TRBD1
CASSPQTGVANTEAFF
TGCGCCAGCAGCCCCCAAACAGGGGTGGCGAACACTGAAGCTTTCTTT
>TRBJ1-4|14|NA|TRBV7-2|NA
CASSLYTTNEKLFF
TGTGCCAGCAGCTTGTACACAACTAATGAAAAACTGTTTTTT
>TRBJ2-7|11|NA|TRBV23-1|NA
CASSQSPRRYF
TGCGCCAGCAGTCAATCCCCTCGTCGGTACTTC
>TRBJ1-5|14|NA|TRBV6-1|TRBD1
CASSETGETEPQHF
TGTGCCAGCAGTGAAACAGGGGAGACTGAGCCCCAGCATTTT
>TRBJ2-7|16|NA|TRBV7-8|NA
CASSLAGGGTNYEQYF
TGTGCCAGCAGCTTAGCGGGGGGCGGGACTAACTACGAGCAGTACTTC
>TRBJ1-1|18|NA|TRBV30|TRBD1
CAWSALRQGIYDNTEAFF
TGTGCCTGGAGTGCTCTTCGACAGGGGATTTATGACAACACTGAAGCTTTCTTT
>TRBJ2-1|17|NA|TRBV5-4|TRBD2
CASSRGPGTSSHNEQFF
TGTGCCAGCAGCAGGGGACCGGGGACTAGCTCTCACAATGAGCAGTTCTTC
>TRBJ2-5|15|NA|TRBV12-5|NA
CASGLFGGYQETQYF
TGTGCTAGTGGTTTGTTTGGAGGGTACCAAGAGACCCAGTACTTC
>TRBJ1-5|21|few|TRBV28|TRBD1
CASSFLGFFPYLRGLNQPQHF
TGTGCCAGCAGTTTTTTGGGCTTTTTTCCGTATCTCAGGGGGCTTAATCAGCCCCAGCATTTT
>TRBJ2-3|14|once|TRBV11-2|NA
CASSIRGTTDTQYF
TGTGCCAGCAGCATCCGGGGAACCACAGATACGCAGTATTTT